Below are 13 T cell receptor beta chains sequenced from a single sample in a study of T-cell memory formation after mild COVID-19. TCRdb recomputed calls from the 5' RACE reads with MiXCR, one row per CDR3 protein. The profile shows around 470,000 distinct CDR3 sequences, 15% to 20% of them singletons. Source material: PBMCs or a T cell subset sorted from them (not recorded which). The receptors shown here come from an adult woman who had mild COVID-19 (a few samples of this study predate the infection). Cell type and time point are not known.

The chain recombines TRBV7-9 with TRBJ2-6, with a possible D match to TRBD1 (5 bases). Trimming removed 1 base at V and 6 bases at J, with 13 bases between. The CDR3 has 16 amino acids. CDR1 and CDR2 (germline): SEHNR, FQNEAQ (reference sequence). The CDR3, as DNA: TGTGCCAGCAGCTTAGGCAGGGCCTCGGAGGCCAACGTCCTGACTTTC. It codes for CASSLGRASEANVLTF. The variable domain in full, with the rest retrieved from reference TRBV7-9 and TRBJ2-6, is DTGVSQNPRHKITKRGQNVTFRCDPISEHNRLYWYRQTLGQGPEFLTYFQNEAQLEKSRLLSDRFSAERPKGSFSTLEIQRTEQGDSAMYLCASSLGRASEANVLTFGAGSRLTVL.

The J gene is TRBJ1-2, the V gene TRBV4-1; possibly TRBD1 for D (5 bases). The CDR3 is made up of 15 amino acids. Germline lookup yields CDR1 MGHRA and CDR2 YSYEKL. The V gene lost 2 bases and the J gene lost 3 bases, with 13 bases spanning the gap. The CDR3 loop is CASSQRVGVDYGYTF. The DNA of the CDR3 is TGCGCCAGCAGCCAAAGGGTAGGGGTAGACTATGGCTACACCTTC.

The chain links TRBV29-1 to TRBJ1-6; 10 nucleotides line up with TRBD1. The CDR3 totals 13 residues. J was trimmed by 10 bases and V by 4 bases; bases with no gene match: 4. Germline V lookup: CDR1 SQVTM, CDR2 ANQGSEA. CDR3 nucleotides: TGCAGCGTTGCCCGGGACAGGGGCTCACCCCTCCACTTT. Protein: CSVARDRGSPLHF. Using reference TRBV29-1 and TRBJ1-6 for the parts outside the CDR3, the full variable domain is SAVISQKPSRDICQRGTSLTIQCQVDSQVTMMFWYRQQPGQSLTLIATANQGSEATYESGFVIDKFPISRPNLTFSTLTVSNMSPEDSSIYLCSVARDRGSPLHFGNGTRLTVT.

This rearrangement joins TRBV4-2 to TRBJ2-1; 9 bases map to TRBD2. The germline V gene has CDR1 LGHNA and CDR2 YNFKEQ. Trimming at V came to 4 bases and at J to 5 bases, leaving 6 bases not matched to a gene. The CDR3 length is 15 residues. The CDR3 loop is CASSRGTSNNNEQFF. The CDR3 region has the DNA TGTGCCAGCAGCCGAGGGACTAGCAACAACAATGAGCAGTTCTTC.

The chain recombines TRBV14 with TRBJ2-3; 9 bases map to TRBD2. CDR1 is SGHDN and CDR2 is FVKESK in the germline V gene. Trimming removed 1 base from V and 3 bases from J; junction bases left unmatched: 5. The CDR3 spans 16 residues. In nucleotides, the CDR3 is TGTGCCAGCAGCCAAGTAGAAGCGGGAGGTACAGATACGCAGTATTTT. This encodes CASSQVEAGGTDTQYF.

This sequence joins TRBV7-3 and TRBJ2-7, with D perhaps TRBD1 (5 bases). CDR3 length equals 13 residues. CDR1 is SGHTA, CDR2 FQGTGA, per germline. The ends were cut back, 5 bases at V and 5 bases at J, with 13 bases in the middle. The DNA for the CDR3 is TGTGCCAGCAGCCTACCGACAGAAGACGAGCAGTACTTC. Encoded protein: CASSLPTEDEQYF.

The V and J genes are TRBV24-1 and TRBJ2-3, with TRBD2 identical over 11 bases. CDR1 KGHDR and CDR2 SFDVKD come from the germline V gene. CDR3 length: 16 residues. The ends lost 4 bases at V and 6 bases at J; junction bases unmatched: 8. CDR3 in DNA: TGTGCCACCAGTGACCCAACTAGCGGGGGAGGTGATACGCAGTATTTT. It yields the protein CATSDPTSGGGDTQYF.

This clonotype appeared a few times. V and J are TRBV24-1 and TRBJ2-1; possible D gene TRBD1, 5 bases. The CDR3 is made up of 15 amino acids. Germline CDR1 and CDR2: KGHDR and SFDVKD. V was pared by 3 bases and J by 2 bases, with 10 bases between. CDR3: CATSDPATAYNEQFF. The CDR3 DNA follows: TGTGCCACCAGTGATCCCGCGACAGCCTACAATGAGCAGTTCTTC.

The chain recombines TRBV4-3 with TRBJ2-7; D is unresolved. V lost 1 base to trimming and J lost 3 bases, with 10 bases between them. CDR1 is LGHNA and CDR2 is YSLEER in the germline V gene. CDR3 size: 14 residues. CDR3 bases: TGCGCCAGCAGCCAAGGGCGAGGAGTCTACGAGCAGTACTTC. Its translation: CASSQGRGVYEQYF.

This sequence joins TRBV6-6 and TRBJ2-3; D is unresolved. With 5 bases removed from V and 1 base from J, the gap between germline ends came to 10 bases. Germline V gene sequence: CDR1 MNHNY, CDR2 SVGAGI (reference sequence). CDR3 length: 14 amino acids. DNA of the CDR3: TGTGCCAGCAGTGACGTGGGTCGCACAGATACGCAGTATTTT. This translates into CASSDVGRTDTQYF.

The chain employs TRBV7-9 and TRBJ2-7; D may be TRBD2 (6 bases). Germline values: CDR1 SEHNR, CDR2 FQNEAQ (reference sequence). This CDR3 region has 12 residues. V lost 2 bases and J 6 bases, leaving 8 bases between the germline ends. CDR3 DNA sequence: TGTGCCAGCAGCTTATTGGAGGGCGAGCAGTACTTC. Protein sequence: CASSLLEGEQYF.

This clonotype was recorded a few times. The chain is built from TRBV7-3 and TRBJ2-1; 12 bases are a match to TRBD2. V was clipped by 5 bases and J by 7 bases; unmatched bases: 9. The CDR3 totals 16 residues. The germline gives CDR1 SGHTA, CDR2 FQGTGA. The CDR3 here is CASSAQLAGGMNEQFF. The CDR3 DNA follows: TGTGCCAGCAGCGCCCAACTAGCGGGAGGAATGAATGAGCAGTTCTTC.

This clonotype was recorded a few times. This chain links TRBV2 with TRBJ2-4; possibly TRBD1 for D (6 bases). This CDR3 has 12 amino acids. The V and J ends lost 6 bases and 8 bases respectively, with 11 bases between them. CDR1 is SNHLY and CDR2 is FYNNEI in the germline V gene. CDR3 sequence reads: CASSVGTYIQYF. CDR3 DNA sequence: TGTGCCAGCAGCGTTGGGACATACATTCAGTACTTC.